This passage covers 2 T cell receptor beta chains from one sample sequenced in a study of T cells in Graves' hyperthyroidism and ophthalmopathy. The CDR3 regions of TCR beta were amplified from RNA transcripts. HTBI primers were employed in a first-round RT-PCR of the TCR CDR3. One entry per CDR3 protein, called by TCRdb with MiXCR from the multiplex PCR reads. The table shows nearly 750,000 distinct CDR3 sequences, with around 40% occurring only once. The sequenced sample was blood. Receptors originate from a woman aged 40 to 55 with Graves' hyperthyroidism.

The chain is built from TRBV6-5 and TRBJ1-5; D may be TRBD1 (5 bases). Germline assignment: CDR1 MNHEY and CDR2 SVGAGI. There are 13 residues in the CDR3. The germline V and J ends were trimmed by 2 bases and 7 bases, with 9 bases remaining between them. This chain's CDR3 is CASSYTGQQPQHF. The DNA of the CDR3 is TGTGCCAGCAGTTACACGGGGCAACAGCCCCAGCATTTT.

This clonotype turned up a few times. The V and J genes are TRBV12-5 and TRBJ1-6; 8 bases align to TRBD1. CDR1 is LGHNT and CDR2 is FRNRAP in the germline V gene. The CDR3 length is 14 residues. Losses at the gene ends were 6 bases for V and 7 bases for J; bases not matched to a gene: 5. The CDR3 here is CASGADRANSPLHF. The CDR3 bases are TGTGCTAGTGGCGCGGACAGGGCGAATTCACCCCTCCACTTT.